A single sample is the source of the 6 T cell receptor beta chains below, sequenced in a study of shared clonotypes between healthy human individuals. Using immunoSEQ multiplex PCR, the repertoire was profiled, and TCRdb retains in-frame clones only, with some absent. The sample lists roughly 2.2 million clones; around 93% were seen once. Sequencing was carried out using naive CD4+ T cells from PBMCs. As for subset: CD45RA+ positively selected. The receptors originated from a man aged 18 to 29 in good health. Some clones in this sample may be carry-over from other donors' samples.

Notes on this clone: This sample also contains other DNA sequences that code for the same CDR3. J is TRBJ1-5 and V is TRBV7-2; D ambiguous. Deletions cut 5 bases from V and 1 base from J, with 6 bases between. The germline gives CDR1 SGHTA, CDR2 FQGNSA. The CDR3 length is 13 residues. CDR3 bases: TGTGCCAGCAGCCCCAGGAGCAATCAGCCCCAGCATTTT. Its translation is CASSPRSNQPQHF.

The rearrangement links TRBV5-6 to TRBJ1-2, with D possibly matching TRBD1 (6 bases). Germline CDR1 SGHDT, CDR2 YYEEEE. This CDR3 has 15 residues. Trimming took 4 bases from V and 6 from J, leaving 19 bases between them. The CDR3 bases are TGTGCCAGCAGCCCCCTACAGGGAATAAGGGATGGCTACACCTTC. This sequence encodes CASSPLQGIRDGYTF.

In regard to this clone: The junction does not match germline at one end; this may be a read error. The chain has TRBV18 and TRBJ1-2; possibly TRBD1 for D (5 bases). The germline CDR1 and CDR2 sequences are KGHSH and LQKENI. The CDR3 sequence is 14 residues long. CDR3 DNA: TGTGCCAGCTCACCACCAGGGGTTAAGGGGAAATTTTCCTTC. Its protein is CASSPPGVKGKFSF.

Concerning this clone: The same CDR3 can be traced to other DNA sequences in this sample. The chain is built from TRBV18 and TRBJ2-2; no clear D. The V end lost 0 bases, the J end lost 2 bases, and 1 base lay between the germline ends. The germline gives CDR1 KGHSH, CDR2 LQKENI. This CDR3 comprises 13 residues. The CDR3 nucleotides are TGTGCCAGCTCACCACCTAACACCGGGGAGCTGTTTTTT. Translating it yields CASSPPNTGELFF.

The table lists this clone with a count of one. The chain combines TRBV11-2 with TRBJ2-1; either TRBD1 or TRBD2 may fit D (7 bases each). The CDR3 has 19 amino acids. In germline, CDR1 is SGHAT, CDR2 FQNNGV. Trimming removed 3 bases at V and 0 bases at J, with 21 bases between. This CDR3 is CASSLEGAAGRHSYNEQFF. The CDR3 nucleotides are TGTGCCAGCAGCTTGGAGGGGGCAGCCGGGAGGCACTCCTACAATGAGCAGTTCTTC.

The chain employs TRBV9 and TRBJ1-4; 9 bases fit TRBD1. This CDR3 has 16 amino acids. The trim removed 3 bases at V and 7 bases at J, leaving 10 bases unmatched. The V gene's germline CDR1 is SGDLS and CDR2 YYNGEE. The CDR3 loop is CASSASTGGEGEKLFF. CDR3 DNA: TGTGCCAGCAGCGCATCCACAGGGGGCGAGGGTGAAAAACTGTTTTTT.